The 27 T cell receptor beta chains in this list originate from one sample, sequenced in a study of T cells after yellow fever vaccination. MiXCR was run by TCRdb on the 5' RACE reads, yielding one entry per CDR3 protein. The sample consists of approximately 300,000 distinct CDR3 sequences, around 13% of them appearing once. The material was CD4+ T cells sorted from PBMCs, obtained 45 days after the yellow fever booster vaccination. All receptors derive from a young man who received the YFV17D yellow fever vaccine.

The chain employs TRBV18 and TRBJ2-7; D is unclear. V dropped 0 bases and J dropped 2 bases, with 8 bases sitting between them. Germline V gene lookup returns CDR1 KGHSH and CDR2 LQKENI. The CDR3 consists of 14 residues. DNA of the CDR3: TGTGCCAGCTCACCACCTAGCAGGACCTACGAGCAGTACTTC. Translating it yields CASSPPSRTYEQYF.

This sequence joins TRBV29-1 and TRBJ2-7; a possible D gene is TRBD1 (6 bases). This CDR3 region has 15 residues. V lost 3 bases and J lost 2, with 17 bases in between. In germline, CDR1 is SQVTM, CDR2 ANQGSEA. CDR3 region: CSVDGVGDKTYEQYF. The CDR3 DNA reads as TGCAGCGTTGACGGTGTGGGGGACAAAACCTACGAGCAGTACTTC.

The V gene is TRBV14, the J gene TRBJ2-3; D might be TRBD1 (5 bases). V was cut by 2 bases and J by 5 bases, with 17 bases left in between. This CDR3 has 16 residues. From germline, CDR1 is SGHDN and CDR2 FVKESK. CDR3 region: CASSQLRTQSRDTQYF. The CDR3 DNA is TGTGCCAGCAGCCAATTAAGGACACAATCCAGAGATACGCAGTATTTT. Full variable domain (outside the CDR3, taken from reference TRBV14 and TRBJ2-3): EAGVTQFPSHSVIEKGQTVTLRCDPISGHDNLYWYRRVMGKEIKFLLHFVKESKQDESGMPNNRFLAERTGGTYSTLKVQPAELEDSGVYFCASSQLRTQSRDTQYFGPGTRLTVL.

This clonotype has just a few counts. V is TRBV4-2 and J is TRBJ2-3; possibly TRBD2 for D (6 bases). The germline CDR1 and CDR2 sequences are LGHNA and YNFKEQ. Trimming took off 0 bases at V and 4 bases at J, with 11 bases between the two ends. This CDR3 comprises 15 residues. In DNA, the CDR3 is TGTGCCAGCAGCCAAGATCCCCCGGGAGCAGATACGCAGTATTTT. As protein: CASSQDPPGADTQYF.

This clonotype occurred a few times. This chain uses TRBV5-1 with TRBJ2-7, with D possibly matching TRBD1 (5 bases). This CDR3 contains 15 residues. Per germline, CDR1 SGHRS and CDR2 YFSETQ. Trimming left V 0 bases short and J 2 bases short, with 12 bases between. The CDR3 DNA reads as TGCGCCAGCAGCTTGGACGGACACACCGCCTACGAGCAGTACTTC. It translates to CASSLDGHTAYEQYF.

This chain joins TRBV5-8 and TRBJ2-2; 7 bases align to TRBD1. The CDR3 is 15 residues long. From germline, CDR1 is SGHTS and CDR2 YDEGEE. J gave up 7 bases and V 0 bases, and 6 bases lay outside the gene matches. CDR3 in DNA: TGTGCCAGCAGCTTGGGACAGGGTTATGGCGGGGAGCTGTTTTTT. Translation gives CASSLGQGYGGELFF.

This chain joins TRBV20-1 and TRBJ2-5; possibly TRBD1 or TRBD2 for D (5 bases each). This CDR3 contains 14 residues. Germline assignment: CDR1 DFQATT and CDR2 SNEGSKA (reference sequence). V was clipped by 6 bases and J by 2 bases, with 16 bases between them. The chain's CDR3 is CSAGLSGRQETQYF. The CDR3 nucleotides are TGCAGTGCCGGACTGTCGGGGCGACAAGAGACCCAGTACTTC.

This clonotype has a handful of counts. The V call is TRBV10-3, the J call TRBJ1-1; possible D gene TRBD1, 6 bases. The CDR3 has 15 amino acids. Germline V gene data show CDR1 as ENHRY and CDR2 as SYGVKD. With 3 bases removed from V and 1 base from J, the gap between germline ends came to 12 bases. CDR3 in amino acids: CAISDKGVANTEAFF. CDR3 sequence (DNA): TGTGCCATCAGTGATAAGGGGGTGGCGAACACTGAAGCTTTCTTT.

This clonotype was seen more than once but under ten times. The rearrangement uses TRBV20-1 and TRBJ2-5; D is perhaps TRBD1 (6 bases). The germline V and J ends were trimmed by 5 bases and 1 base, with 11 bases remaining between them. This CDR3 is built from 13 residues. Germline values: CDR1 DFQATT, CDR2 SNEGSKA (reference sequence). This CDR3 reads CSAYQDSQETQYF. The CDR3 nucleotides are TGCAGTGCTTACCAGGACAGCCAAGAGACCCAGTACTTC.

The V and J genes are TRBV11-1 and TRBJ2-5, with 8 bases aligning to TRBD2. This CDR3 has 15 residues. The trim removed 5 bases at V and 3 bases at J, leaving 8 bases unmatched. Germline CDR1 reads SGHAT; CDR2 reads FQDESV (reference sequence). In nucleotides, the CDR3 is TGTGCCAGCAGCCGGAGACTAGCGAAGGAAGAGACCCAGTACTTC. Amino acid sequence: CASSRRLAKEETQYF.

CDR3 in amino acids: CASSFGASDTQYF. CDR3 DNA sequence: TGTGCCAGCAGCTTCGGGGCCTCAGATACGCAGTATTTT. The chain uses TRBV9 and TRBJ2-3, with D possibly called TRBD1 or TRBD2 (5 bases each). The CDR3 loop spans 13 amino acids. Germline CDR1 SGDLS, CDR2 YYNGEE. With 4 bases removed from V and 4 bases from J, the gap between germline ends came to 10 bases.

The chain joins TRBV6-5 to TRBJ2-2; D call uncertain. The CDR3 length is 14 residues. Trimming cost V 0 bases and J 0 bases, with 2 bases left between them. CDR1 is MNHEY and CDR2 is SVGAGI in the germline V gene. CDR3 amino acids: CASSYSPNTGELFF. CDR3 sequence (DNA): TGTGCCAGCAGTTACTCGCCGAACACCGGGGAGCTGTTTTTT.

This chain joins TRBV20-1 and TRBJ1-2; possible D gene TRBD1, 6 bases. Trimming removed 3 bases at V and 3 bases at J, with 17 bases between. This CDR3 contains 15 residues. Germline assignment: CDR1 DFQATT and CDR2 SNEGSKA (reference sequence). CDR3: CSARDLRGYDYGYTF. The CDR3 nucleotides are TGCAGTGCTAGGGACCTCAGGGGCTATGACTATGGCTACACCTTC.

The chain employs TRBV7-9 and TRBJ2-1; D gene uncertain. This CDR3 comprises 14 residues. Trimming took off 5 bases at V and 6 bases at J, with 14 bases between the two ends. Germline V lookup: CDR1 SEHNR, CDR2 FQNEAQ (reference sequence). The CDR3 loop is CASSPLFSANEQFF. The CDR3 region has the DNA TGTGCCAGCAGCCCTCTCTTCTCCGCCAATGAGCAGTTCTTC.

This clonotype was seen only a few times. At one end, the junction sequence differs from germline, possibly due to a read error. The rearrangement uses TRBV14 and TRBJ2-7; D is unresolved. CDR1 and CDR2 from the germline V gene are SGHDN and FVKESK. There are 12 residues in the CDR3. The CDR3 here is CASSEDLYEQYF. The CDR3 nucleotides read TGTGCCAGCAGCGAAGACCTGTACGAGCAGTACTTC.

This clonotype occurred a few times. The chain joins TRBV7-9 to TRBJ2-1; D is unclear. V gave up 1 base and J gave up 8 bases, with 12 bases separating them. Per the germline V gene, CDR1 is SEHNR and CDR2 is FQNEAQ (reference sequence). CDR3 length: 14 amino acids. CDR3 nucleotides: TGTGCCAGCAGCTTAGAGCTGGGTGCGGATGAGCAGTTCTTC. Amino acid sequence: CASSLELGADEQFF.

This clonotype has only a few counts. The V and J genes are TRBV5-1 and TRBJ2-5; D remains unclear. Germline-derived CDR1 and CDR2 are SGHRS and YFSETQ. V was shortened by 3 bases and J by 3 bases, with 9 bases between the two germline ends. CDR3 length equals 13 residues. The CDR3: CASSSTAEETQYF. CDR3 DNA: TGCGCCAGCAGCTCCACGGCCGAAGAGACCCAGTACTTC.

The rearrangement uses TRBV20-1 and TRBJ2-2; TRBD1 might be the D (5 bases). The V end was cut by 3 bases, the J end by 5 bases, with 16 bases between. Looked up from germline, CDR1 is DFQATT and CDR2 is SNEGSKA (reference sequence). The CDR3 covers 15 residues. CDR3 amino acids: CSASPGATPTGELFF. CDR3 DNA: TGCAGTGCTAGTCCTGGGGCAACCCCAACCGGGGAGCTGTTTTTT.

This clonotype was detected a few times. V and J are TRBV2 and TRBJ2-1; D call uncertain. V lost 7 bases, J lost 6 bases, and 13 bases lay in between. From germline, CDR1 is SNHLY and CDR2 FYNNEI. This CDR3 has 13 residues. CDR3 sequence reads: CASNGERFNEQFF. CDR3 bases: TGTGCCAGCAATGGGGAACGGTTCAATGAGCAGTTCTTC. Complete variable domain (other parts from reference TRBV2 and TRBJ2-1): EPEVTQTPSHQVTQMGQEVILRCVPISNHLYFYWYRQILGQKVEFLVSFYNNEISEKSEIFDDQFSVERPDGSNFTLKIRSTKLEDSAMYFCASNGERFNEQFFGPGTRLTVL.

A few counts support this clonotype. This chain connects TRBV15 to TRBJ1-1, with 9 bases identical to TRBD1. V was clipped by 4 bases and J by 11 bases; unmatched bases: 14. Germline loops: CDR1 LNHNV, CDR2 YYDKDF (reference sequence). This CDR3 contains 15 residues. The CDR3: CATSKGDRDFVGAFF. The DNA of the CDR3 is TGTGCCACCAGCAAAGGGGACAGGGATTTCGTGGGGGCTTTCTTT.

The chain carries TRBV12-3 or TRBV12-4 and TRBJ2-1; weak D call: TRBD2 (6 bases). Trimming took 5 bases from V and 3 from J, leaving 17 bases between them. CDR3 size: 16 residues. The CDR3 here is CASSGDGSGNYNEQFF. As DNA, the CDR3 is TGTGCCAGCAGTGGTGATGGTAGCGGTAACTACAATGAGCAGTTCTTC.

The CDR3 region is CASSLDPGAKDTQYF. CDR3 in DNA: TGTGCCAGCAGCTTAGATCCGGGGGCCAAAGATACGCAGTATTTT. The chain combines TRBV7-9 with TRBJ2-3; D possibly matches TRBD1 or TRBD2 (6 bases each). CDR3 length: 15 residues. Trimming took 1 base from V and 5 from J, leaving 13 bases between them. Germline V CDR1 and CDR2: SEHNR, FQNEAQ (reference sequence).

The chain carries TRBV7-9 and TRBJ2-3; TRBD2 aligns across 7 bases. CDR1 and CDR2 (germline): SEHNR, FQNEAQ (reference sequence). The CDR3 runs to 14 residues. After removal of 5 bases from V and 2 bases from J, the junction contained 4 bases not matched to a gene. DNA for the CDR3: TGTGCCAGCAGCCAAGGACTAGACACAGATACGCAGTATTTT. This gives the protein CASSQGLDTDTQYF.

This chain uses TRBV5-1 with TRBJ2-7; weak D call: TRBD2 (6 bases). V was clipped by 5 bases and J by 2 bases, with 8 bases between them. The CDR3 contains 12 residues. Germline V gene lookup returns CDR1 SGHRS and CDR2 YFSETQ. The CDR3, as DNA: TGCGCCAGCAGGGCGGGGCCCTACGAGCAGTACTTC. Translation gives CASRAGPYEQYF.

This sequence joins TRBV6-1 and TRBJ1-2, with TRBD1 identical over 9 bases. Germline trimming cut 7 bases from V and 1 base from J; bases unmatched to any gene: 16. Germline V gene sequence: CDR1 MNHNS, CDR2 SASEGT. The CDR3 runs 18 residues. The DNA for the CDR3 is TGTGCCAGCAACCTACTAGACAGGGGGTCGGAAAATAACTATGGCTACACCTTC. This sequence encodes CASNLLDRGSENNYGYTF.

This chain links TRBV9 with TRBJ2-7; perhaps TRBD2 as D (5 bases). The CDR3 is made up of 13 amino acids. The V end lost 4 bases, the J end lost 12 bases, and 20 bases lay between the germline ends. The germline gives CDR1 SGDLS, CDR2 YYNGEE. The CDR3 DNA follows: TGTGCCAGCAGCTCAAGGGAGTCATGGTTTCTGTACTTC. Amino acids: CASSSRESWFLYF.

The chain uses TRBV3-1 and TRBJ2-1, with D possibly being TRBD2 (5 bases). The CDR3 is made up of 14 amino acids. Germline lookup yields CDR1 LGHDT and CDR2 YNNKEL (reference sequence). Trimming removed 2 bases from V and 6 bases from J, with 11 bases in between. Here the CDR3 DNA reads TGTGCCAGCAGCCAATCCGGGAACGTCAATGAGCAGTTCTTC. This codes for CASSQSGNVNEQFF.